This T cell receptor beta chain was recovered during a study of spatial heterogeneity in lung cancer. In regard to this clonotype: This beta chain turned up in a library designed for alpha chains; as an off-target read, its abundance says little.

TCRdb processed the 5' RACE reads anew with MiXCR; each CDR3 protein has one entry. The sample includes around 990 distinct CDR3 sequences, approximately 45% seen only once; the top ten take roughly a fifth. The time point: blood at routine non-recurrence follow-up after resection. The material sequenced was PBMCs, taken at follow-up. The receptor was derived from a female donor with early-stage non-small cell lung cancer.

CDR3 bases: TGTGCCAGCAGTTCCCCGGGGACAGATACGCAGTATTTT. This gives the protein CASSSPGTDTQYF. The rearrangement uses TRBV28 and TRBJ2-3; TRBD2 is a possible D gene (5 bases). Trimming cost V 4 bases and J 3 bases, with 8 bases left between them. This CDR3 has 13 amino acids. Per germline, CDR1 MDHEN and CDR2 SYDVKM.